This section outlines one T cell receptor (beta chain) sequence together with its context. The sample originates from a study of T cell changes during pregnancy in multiple sclerosis. Sequencing used immunoSEQ multiplex PCR; TCRdb keeps in-frame clones, though not all of them. The profile shows 35,000 to 55,000 clones, approximately 92% of them singletons. Material for sequencing was peripheral blood. This clonotype was sampled from a female donor with multiple sclerosis, enrolled in a pregnancy study.

The CDR3, as DNA: TGTGCCAGCAGGTTAAGCGGCCCGCTTAATGAAAAACTGTTTTTT. It translates to CASRLSGPLNEKLFF. The rearrangement joins TRBV28 to TRBJ1-4; D unclear. The CDR3 loop spans 15 amino acids. In germline, CDR1 is MDHEN, CDR2 SYDVKM. The ends were cut back, 6 bases at V and 4 bases at J, with 15 bases in the middle.